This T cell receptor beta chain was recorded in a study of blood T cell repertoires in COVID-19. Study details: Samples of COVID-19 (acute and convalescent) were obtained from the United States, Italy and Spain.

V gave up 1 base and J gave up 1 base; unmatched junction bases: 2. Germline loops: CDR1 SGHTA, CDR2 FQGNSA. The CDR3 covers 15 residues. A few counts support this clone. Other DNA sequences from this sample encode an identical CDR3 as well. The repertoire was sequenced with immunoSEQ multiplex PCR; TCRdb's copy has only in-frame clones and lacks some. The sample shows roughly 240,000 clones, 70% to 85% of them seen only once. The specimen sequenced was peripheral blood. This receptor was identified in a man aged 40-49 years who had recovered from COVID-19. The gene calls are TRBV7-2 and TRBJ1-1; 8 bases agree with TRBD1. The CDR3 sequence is CASSLGDRRNTEAFF. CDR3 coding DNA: TGTGCCAGCAGCTTAGGGGACAGGCGGAACACTGAAGCTTTCTTT.